This record covers a single T cell receptor beta chain. This entry comes from a study of blood T cell repertoires in COVID-19. Study-wide background: Whether acute or convalescent, the COVID-19 samples came from the United States, Italy and Spain. PBMCs, B-cell-depleted T cells, or T cells provided the cDNA or gDNA that made up the material.

TCRdb keeps only in-frame clones here, not all; method: immunoSEQ multiplex PCR. The data contain approximately 410,000 clones, 86% of them seen just once; the ten biggest clones take up approximately 1.5%. Sequencing was performed on peripheral blood. The origin of this receptor is a woman in her 30s with active or convalescent COVID-19.

The CDR3 protein is CASSQTGFTDTQYF. The CDR3 DNA sequence: TGCGCCAGCAGCCAAACAGGATTCACAGATACGCAGTATTTT. The chain joins TRBV4-1 to TRBJ2-3; tentative D call: TRBD1 (5 bases). Trimming took 2 bases from V and 2 from J, leaving 8 bases between them. From germline, CDR1 is MGHRA and CDR2 YSYEKL. The CDR3 runs 14 residues.